Listed below are T cell receptor beta chains from one sample, sequenced in a study of T cell responses to AZD1222 COVID-19 vaccine. Sequencing was performed with immunoSEQ multiplex PCR; in TCRdb, only in-frame clones are kept and a portion is missing. The sample has approximately 52,000 clones, approximately 86% seen once; the top ten hold less than 3.5%. The sample consisted of peripheral blood, taken 28 days after the second AZD1222 dose. These receptors all stem from an adult who received the AZD1222 COVID-19 vaccine. The CDR3 runs from the conserved cysteine through the conserved F or W. D genes are given only for firm matches. Expanded clones get a size class; other rows say once, few or many, or leave the size out.

abundance	v_gene	d_gene	j_gene	CDR3aa	CDR3nt
-	TRBV11-2	TRBD2	TRBJ2-1	CASSLETARGVGEQFF	TGTGCCAGCAGCTTAGAGACCGCCCGGGGGGTAGGTGAGCAGTTCTTC
-	TRBV5-4	-	TRBJ2-1	CASSLDSGGNEQFF	TGTGCCAGCAGCTTGGATTCCGGGGGAAATGAGCAGTTCTTC
few	TRBV4-1	TRBD2	TRBJ2-5	CASSHDLAGPMEGETQYF	TGCGCCAGCAGCCACGACCTAGCGGGACCGATGGAGGGAGAGACCCAGTACTTC
-	TRBV20-1	-	TRBJ2-5	CSAAQGETQYF	TGCAGTGCCGCACAGGGAGAGACCCAGTACTTC
-	TRBV15	-	TRBJ2-7	CATSIDGDEQYF	TGTGCCACCAGCATAGACGGTGACGAGCAGTACTTC
-	TRBV5-8	TRBD1	TRBJ1-5	CASSLGQGAGQPQHF	TGTGCCAGCAGCTTGGGCCAGGGGGCTGGTCAGCCCCAGCATTTT
-	TRBV4-2	TRBD1	TRBJ2-7	CASSQGTGTPITYEQYF	TGTGCCAGCAGCCAAGGGACAGGGACCCCTATTACCTACGAGCAGTACTTC
-	TRBV7-2	-	TRBJ1-5	CASSLSVGTLKGPQHF	TGTGCCAGCAGCTTATCGGTGGGAACCCTCAAGGGGCCCCAGCATTTT
-	TRBV18	-	TRBJ1-1	CASSPLGGSEAFF	TGTGCCAGCTCACCGTTGGGGGGGTCTGAAGCTTTCTTT
-	TRBV6-4	-	TRBJ1-1	CACWAGRERDEAFF	TGTGCATGCTGGGCGGGCAGGGAACGGGATGAAGCTTTCTTT
-	TRBV11-2	-	TRBJ1-6	CASSLVGGIPLNF	TGTGCCAGCAGCTTGGTAGGGGGTATCCCCCTTAACTTT
-	TRBV29-1	-	TRBJ2-5	CSVVATQETQYF	TGCAGCGTTGTGGCTACGCAAGAGACCCAGTACTTC
-	TRBV30	-	TRBJ1-5	CAWSVGGGGGNQPQHF	TGTGCCTGGAGTGTAGGGGGGGGCGGGGGCAATCAGCCCCAGCATTTT
-	TRBV28	-	TRBJ1-2	CASSLGRQWGYTF	TGTGCCAGCAGTTTAGGGAGACAATGGGGCTACACCTTC
-	TRBV27	-	TRBJ2-7	CASSRNEAYEQYF	TGTGCCAGCAGCCGAAACGAAGCCTACGAGCAGTACTTC
-	TRBV19	TRBD2	TRBJ2-3	CASKPSGSLTDTQYF	TGTGCCAGTAAGCCTAGCGGGAGTTTGACAGATACGCAGTATTTT